Included here is one T cell receptor beta chain sequence, with context. This clonotype has just a few counts. Its recognized antigen is unknown. No base qualities exist here, and no much larger clone lies one base off it. Reading the germline V gene (reference sequence) gives CDR1 MNHEY and CDR2 SMNVEV. The CDR3 goes from the cysteine to the phenylalanine over 16 residues. Left in the record is the CDR3 DNA by itself, 48 bases read in frame from the first base. Deletion took 7 bases off V and 3 bases off J, with a span of 20 bases between the germline ends. The entry originates in a study of T cells after yellow fever vaccination (dated by TCRdb to the late 2010s). Looking at the study overall: Libraries from fractions with low cell numbers were prepared with the SMART-Seq v4 Ultra Low Input RNA kit. To track T-cell clones before and after primary and booster YFV17D yellow fever vaccination, bulk TCR alpha and beta repertoires were sequenced longitudinally. Two healthy male donors made up the cohort, one aged 18 to 29 years and the other aged 30 to 40 years. Blood was drawn at multiple timepoints before and after primary and secondary immunization, with bulk PBMC replicates and cell subsets isolated. Points the paper makes about the study in general: Compared with the primary T-cell response, the secondary T-cell response was weaker but faster, peaking on day 5 rather than day 15. Because abundant contaminating clonotypes from the bulk population could be contained in FACS-sorted repertoires, computational filtering was required. After the booster, most clones that had expanded after primary vaccination were detected again (around 97% of CD4 and around nine tenths of CD8), suggesting broad maintenance of memory. A small fraction of clonotypes appeared in both the CD4 and CD8 compartments, likely as a result of convergent recombination. Because the study included only a couple of donors, the extent to which the findings can be generalized is limited.

The treatment or condition tag for this specimen amounts to: live attenuated yellow fever vaccine strain. At each blood-draw timepoint, two biological replicates of bulk PBMCs were obtained. A standard Ficoll-Paque protocol was used to isolate PBMCs from peripheral blood. TriZol was used to extract RNA from bulk PBMCs, from CD4 and CD8 fractions, and from dextramer-positive and dextramer-negative fractions. TCR cDNA was synthesized by 5'RACE template switching, which introduced a universal primer site and unique molecular identifiers. Priming of cDNA synthesis was performed from both the TCR alpha and TCR beta constant segments. Library amplification involved two PCR steps, and the second step added sample barcodes and sequencing adapters. Sequencing of libraries was performed on Illumina HiSeq 2500 (2x100 bp) or NovaSeq (2x150 bp). For the original study's pipeline: Demultiplexing of reads and collapsing into UMI consensus sequences were performed with MIGEC, and V(D)J alignment was carried out with MiXCR. Vaccine-responding clonotypes were identified with edgeR using replicate PBMC samples, with FDR below 0.01 and a log2 fold change above 5 up to day 15 being required. Each bulk clonotype was labeled CD4 or CD8 based on which sequenced repertoire, CD4 or CD8, contained the clonotype at higher abundance. In TCRdb, the public reads were trimmed at Q25 with fastp and aligned with MiXCR, with productive beta chains retained. Records with the same CDR3 protein are collapsed into one entry carrying the most frequent genes and DNA. The V and J calls follow TCRdb's processing rather than the paper's. Here the sample has some 560,000 distinct CDR3 sequences; about a sixth occur a single time. 17% of the sample goes to the ten largest clones.

The chain employs TRBV27 and TRBJ2-3; the D region possibly corresponds to TRBD2 (6 bases align). This sample comprised PBMCs, obtained 5 days after the first yellow fever vaccination. The source is a man aged 18-30 years who received the YFV17D yellow fever vaccine. The CDR3 in this case is CASIYRRGIGTDTQYF. The sequence in DNA is TGTGCCAGCATATACAGGAGGGGAATTGGGACAGATACGCAGTATTTT.